This TCR beta chain was sequenced in a study of tumor-infiltrating lymphocytes in oesophageal squamous cell carcinoma. With regard to this clonotype: Mismatch with germline at one junction end may stem from a read error.

Germline-derived CDR1 and CDR2 are SGHVS and FNYEAQ. This CDR3 spans 15 amino acids. TCRdb re-called the PCR reads through MiXCR, storing one row per CDR3 protein. This sample carries under 15,000 distinct CDR3 sequences, roughly 54% of them seen once, and the ten largest clones take around a third. Source material: esophageal tumor tissue. The chain carries TRBV7-6 and TRBJ2-3; TRBD2 matches at 11 bases. The clonotype originates from a female donor with esophageal squamous cell carcinoma. The CDR3 reads CASSKTSGESDTQYF. Here the CDR3 DNA reads TGTGCTAGCAGCAAGACTAGCGGGGAATCAGATACGCAGTATTTT.